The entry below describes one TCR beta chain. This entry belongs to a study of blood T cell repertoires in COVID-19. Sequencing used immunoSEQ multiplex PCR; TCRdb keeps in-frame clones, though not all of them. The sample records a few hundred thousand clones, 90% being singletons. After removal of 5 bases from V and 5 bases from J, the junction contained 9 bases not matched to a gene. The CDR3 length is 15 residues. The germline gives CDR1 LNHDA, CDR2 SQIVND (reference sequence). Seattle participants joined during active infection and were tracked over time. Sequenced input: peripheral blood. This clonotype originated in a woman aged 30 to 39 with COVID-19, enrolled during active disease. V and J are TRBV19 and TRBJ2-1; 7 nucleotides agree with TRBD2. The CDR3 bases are TGTGCCAGTAGTCCCGGCGGGAGCCTCGACAATGAGCAGTTCTTC. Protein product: CASSPGGSLDNEQFF.